There are a few counts of the clone carrying this TCR beta chain. What it binds is unknown. Sample barcodes and UMIs were carried by the TCR alpha and TCR beta cDNA libraries that 5'RACE generated with constant-segment primers. TCRdb re-analysed the 5' RACE reads in MiXCR, keeping a single row per CDR3 protein. The sample records 170,000 or so distinct CDR3 sequences, 20% to 25% being singletons. This sample stems from a study of T-cell memory formation after mild COVID-19. For the study at large: Clusters were largely donor specific. Whole-study results and caveats: Mainly CM and EM harbored the contracting CD4+ clones; mainly EMRA harbored the CD8+ ones. CD4/CD8 balance characterized clones contracting day 15 to 85, and CD4+ skew characterized later expanders.

Germline V gives CDR1 SGHTA, CDR2 FQGNSA. The CDR3 loop spans 17 amino acids. Between the trimmed V and J ends, which lost 1 base and 3 bases, there was a span of 16 bases. This clonotype originated in an adult woman who had mild COVID-19 (a few samples of this study predate the infection). Cell type and time point are not known. The sample taken for sequencing was PBMCs or a T cell subset sorted from them (not recorded which). The V call is TRBV7-2, the J call TRBJ2-1; D tentatively fits TRBD1 or TRBD2 (6 bases each). CDR3 sequence (DNA): TGTGCCAGCAGCTTAGTCCGAGGGGGAGGACTCTACAATGAGCAGTTCTTC. It codes for CASSLVRGGGLYNEQFF.